Listed below are T cell receptor beta chains from one sample, sequenced in a study of CD8 T cells in ankylosing spondylitis. MiXCR was run by TCRdb on the 5' RACE reads, yielding one entry per CDR3 protein. The table shows about 160,000 distinct CDR3 sequences, with about a sixth occurring only once. Sequencing was performed on blood, either unsorted or a sorted T cell fraction (not recorded which). The receptors were sampled from a male donor with ankylosing spondylitis or in good health (not recorded which). Each CDR3 is given with its conserved first and last residue. Each record gives: clone size, D gene, J gene, CDR3 length, V gene, CDR3 DNA, CDR3 protein. A D gene is named only where the DNA matches it firmly. Size is stated for part of the rows, as once, few or many counts, or as a class when the clone is expanded.

size: NA
D: TRBD2
J: TRBJ2-3
length: 14
V: TRBV23-1
DNA: TGCGCCAGCATCAAGCGGGAGGAATGGGATACGCAGTATTTT
CDR3: CASIKREEWDTQYF

size: few
D: NA
J: TRBJ2-7
length: 13
V: TRBV12-3/TRBV12-4
DNA: TGTGCCAGCAGTTTAAAAGGGATCCACGAGCAGTACTTC
CDR3: CASSLKGIHEQYF

size: many
D: TRBD1
J: TRBJ2-7
length: 18
V: TRBV27
DNA: TGTGCCAGCAGTAAAGGACAGGGTAACACCCTTTTAGGTTACGAGCAGTACTTC
CDR3: CASSKGQGNTLLGYEQYF

size: few
D: NA
J: TRBJ2-1
length: 15
V: TRBV20-1
DNA: TGCAGTGCTAGGGCCGGGACACGATTAACCAATGAGCAGTTCTTC
CDR3: CSARAGTRLTNEQFF

size: NA
D: TRBD2
J: TRBJ2-5
length: 15
V: TRBV20-1
DNA: TGCAGTGCGGTTACTAGCGGGAGATGGGAAGAGACCCAGTACTTC
CDR3: CSAVTSGRWEETQYF

size: NA
D: TRBD2
J: TRBJ2-1
length: 14
V: TRBV28
DNA: TGTGCCAGCAGTAATAGCGGGGCAAACAATGAGCAGTTCTTC
CDR3: CASSNSGANNEQFF

size: many
D: NA
J: TRBJ2-5
length: 16
V: TRBV11-1
DNA: TGTGCCAGCAGTTCGCGATGGGGGACAATTCAAGAGACCCAGTACTTC
CDR3: CASSSRWGTIQETQYF

size: few
D: NA
J: TRBJ1-3
length: 11
V: TRBV24-1
DNA: TGTGCCACCGGGACCGGGAACACCATATATTTT
CDR3: CATGTGNTIYF

size: few
D: NA
J: TRBJ2-7
length: 14
V: TRBV5-1
DNA: TGCGCCAGCAGCCCCTCGGGGGACTCCTACGAGCAGTACTTC
CDR3: CASSPSGDSYEQYF

size: NA
D: NA
J: TRBJ1-1
length: 15
V: TRBV6-5
DNA: TGTGCCAGCAGTTACAACCGGCAGGTGAACACTGAAACTTTCTTT
CDR3: CASSYNRQVNTETFF

size: NA
D: NA
J: TRBJ2-3
length: 13
V: TRBV7-3
DNA: TGTGCCAGCAGCTTTCTCAGCACAGATACGCAGTATTTT
CDR3: CASSFLSTDTQYF

size: many
D: TRBD2
J: TRBJ2-7
length: 13
V: TRBV28
DNA: TGTGCCAGCAGTCTAGCGGGAACCTACGAGCAGTACTTC
CDR3: CASSLAGTYEQYF

size: many
D: NA
J: TRBJ2-7
length: 12
V: TRBV12-3/TRBV12-4
DNA: TGTGCCAGCAGCCCCGGACATTACGAGCAGTACTTC
CDR3: CASSPGHYEQYF